The 3 T cell receptor beta chains below were found in one sample sequenced in a study of response to subunit inactivated influenza vaccine (dated by TCRdb to between 2018 and 2020). The library relied on RT-PCR. The listed sequencing device is Illumina HiSeq 2500. TCRdb reanalyzed the raw reads on its own, using fastp at Q25 for trimming and MiXCR for clone calling, and kept in-frame beta chains. Identical CDR3 protein sequences are pooled into one entry, listed with their most common genes and DNA. This sample has 530,000 or so distinct CDR3 sequences in its table, and about 12% of those were observed once. Roughly 10% of the sample is in the top ten clones. Source: PBMCs from blood, taken on the day of vaccination. These receptor sequences come from a man aged 50 or older who received an inactivated influenza vaccine. Donor details come from another sample of the same person, matched by shared clones.

This clonotype was observed a handful of times. The V and J genes are TRBV7-8 and TRBJ2-1, with D tentatively TRBD1 or TRBD2 (5 bases each). CDR3 size: 16 residues. Germline assignment: CDR1 SGHVS and CDR2 FQNEAQ. The V end was cut by 5 bases, the J end by 0 bases, with 14 bases between. The CDR3 protein is CASSTGPRSSYNEQFF. CDR3 DNA: TGTGCCAGCAGCACGGGACCCAGGAGCTCCTACAATGAGCAGTTCTTC.

This clonotype was seen a handful of times. This rearrangement joins TRBV5-1 to TRBJ2-1; TRBD1 matches 7 bases. V trimming: 0 bases; J trimming: 1 base; junction bases outside the gene matches: 4. The CDR3 is 16 amino acids. Germline V gene lookup returns CDR1 SGHRS and CDR2 YFSETQ. The CDR3 region is CASSLGTGTSYNEQFF. The CDR3 bases are TGCGCCAGCAGCTTGGGGACAGGTACTTCCTACAATGAGCAGTTCTTC.

This clonotype occurred a few times. This chain uses TRBV6-1 with TRBJ2-7, with no clear D. V dropped 2 bases and J dropped 6 bases, with 20 bases sitting between them. CDR1 is MNHNS and CDR2 is SASEGT in the germline V gene. This CDR3 is 16 amino acids long. CDR3 sequence: CASSEWDRALLLEQYF. For the CDR3, the DNA is TGTGCCAGCAGTGAATGGGATAGGGCCCTTCTCCTCGAGCAGTACTTC.